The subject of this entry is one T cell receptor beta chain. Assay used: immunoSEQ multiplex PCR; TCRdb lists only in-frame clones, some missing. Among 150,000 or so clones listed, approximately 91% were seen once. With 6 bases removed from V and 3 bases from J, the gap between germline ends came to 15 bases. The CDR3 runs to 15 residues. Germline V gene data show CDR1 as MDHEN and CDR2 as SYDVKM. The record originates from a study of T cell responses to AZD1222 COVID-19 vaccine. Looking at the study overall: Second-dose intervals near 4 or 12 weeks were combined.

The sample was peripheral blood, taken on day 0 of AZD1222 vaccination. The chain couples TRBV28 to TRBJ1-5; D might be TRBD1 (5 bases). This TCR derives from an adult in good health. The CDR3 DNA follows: TGTGCCAGCAGACTGTCTGGACATAACAATCAGCCCCAGCATTTT. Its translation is CASRLSGHNNQPQHF.